A selection of T cell receptor beta chains follows, all from one sample in a study of blood T cell repertoires in COVID-19. Repertoires were generated with immunoSEQ multiplex PCR, while TCRdb's copy carries only in-frame clones and drops some. The sample contains about 150,000 clones, around 78% of which appear only once. Material for sequencing was peripheral blood. The receptors were gathered from a man at least 80 years old with acute or convalescent COVID-19. Each CDR3 is given with its conserved first and last residue. The order of the fields is clone size, D gene, V gene, J gene, CDR3 DNA, CDR3 protein. D genes are given only for firm matches. Clone size is not always given. Where it is, it says once, few, many or a class for expanded clones.

clone_size: .; d_call: TRBD1; v_call: TRBV5-1; j_call: TRBJ1-2; cdr3_nt: TGCGCCAGCAGCTTAGGACAGGGCTTTGGCTACACCTTC; cdr3_aa: CASSLGQGFGYTF
clone_size: .; d_call: TRBD1; v_call: TRBV5-6; j_call: TRBJ1-4; cdr3_nt: TGTGCCAGCAGCTTGAAGGGGACAGGTAATGAAAAACTGTTTTTT; cdr3_aa: CASSLKGTGNEKLFF
clone_size: once; d_call: TRBD1; v_call: TRBV6-1; j_call: TRBJ1-4; cdr3_nt: TGTGCCAGCAGTGAGGACAGGGGGAGGGCTAATGAAAAACTGTTTTTT; cdr3_aa: CASSEDRGRANEKLFF
clone_size: .; d_call: TRBD1; v_call: TRBV20-1; j_call: TRBJ1-2; cdr3_nt: TGCAGTGCTGACAGGGATGGCTACACCTTC; cdr3_aa: CSADRDGYTF
clone_size: .; d_call: .; v_call: TRBV7-6; j_call: TRBJ2-2; cdr3_nt: TGTGCCAGCAGCTTGAAGGGGTTTGACACCGGGGAGCTGTTTTTT; cdr3_aa: CASSLKGFDTGELFF
clone_size: .; d_call: TRBD1; v_call: TRBV19; j_call: TRBJ2-3; cdr3_nt: TGTGCCAGTAGAGATGGGACAGGAACCACAGATACGCAGTATTTT; cdr3_aa: CASRDGTGTTDTQYF
clone_size: .; d_call: .; v_call: TRBV5-1; j_call: TRBJ2-2; cdr3_nt: TGCGCCAGCAGTCCCGGAGGGGCATGGCTGTTTTTT; cdr3_aa: CASSPGGAWLFF
clone_size: .; d_call: .; v_call: TRBV19; j_call: TRBJ1-3; cdr3_nt: TGTGCCAGTAGTGCGGACGGGAGCTCTGGAAACACCATATATTTT; cdr3_aa: CASSADGSSGNTIYF
clone_size: .; d_call: .; v_call: TRBV14; j_call: TRBJ1-3; cdr3_nt: TGTGCCAGCAGCCAGGTCGCAGGGTTATCTGGAAACACCATATATTTT; cdr3_aa: CASSQVAGLSGNTIYF
clone_size: .; d_call: .; v_call: TRBV6-4; j_call: TRBJ1-2; cdr3_nt: TGTGCCAGCAGTGAAACCGGGACTCGGCCTGGCTACACCTTC; cdr3_aa: CASSETGTRPGYTF
clone_size: .; d_call: TRBD2; v_call: TRBV7-2; j_call: TRBJ2-1; cdr3_nt: TGTGCCAGCAGCTTAGCAGGAGCGGGGGGGCTTAATGAGCAGTTCTTC; cdr3_aa: CASSLAGAGGLNEQFF
clone_size: .; d_call: .; v_call: TRBV25-1; j_call: TRBJ1-1; cdr3_nt: TGTGCCAGCAGTGAATTAAGGTTTAGGGGGACGCATACCTGTGAAGCTTTCTTT; cdr3_aa: CASSELRFRGTHTCEAFF
clone_size: .; d_call: TRBD1; v_call: TRBV4-1; j_call: TRBJ1-2; cdr3_nt: TGCGCCAGCAGCCAAGTGGGCCAGGGGGCGCGAAATGGCTACACCTTC; cdr3_aa: CASSQVGQGARNGYTF
clone_size: .; d_call: .; v_call: TRBV12-3/TRBV12-4; j_call: TRBJ2-3; cdr3_nt: TGTGCCAGCAGCTCCGGGAGAGATACGCAGTATTTT; cdr3_aa: CASSSGRDTQYF
clone_size: .; d_call: .; v_call: TRBV9; j_call: TRBJ1-1; cdr3_nt: TGTGCCAGCAGCGTAGATGATCGGAGGGGGAACACTGAAGCTTTCTTT; cdr3_aa: CASSVDDRRGNTEAFF
clone_size: .; d_call: TRBD1; v_call: TRBV6-5; j_call: TRBJ1-1; cdr3_nt: TGTGCCAGCAGTTTCGGGACAGGGGGCTTTGGAGCTTTCTTT; cdr3_aa: CASSFGTGGFGAFF
clone_size: .; d_call: TRBD1; v_call: TRBV7-9; j_call: TRBJ1-1; cdr3_nt: TGTGCCAGCAGCGTGGGGATTGGGACAGATTTGAACACTGAAGCTTTCTTT; cdr3_aa: CASSVGIGTDLNTEAFF
clone_size: .; d_call: TRBD1; v_call: TRBV9; j_call: TRBJ1-1; cdr3_nt: TGTGCCAGCAGCGTAACAGGGGGTATGAACACTGAAGCTTTCTTT; cdr3_aa: CASSVTGGMNTEAFF
clone_size: .; d_call: TRBD2; v_call: TRBV4-1; j_call: TRBJ2-1; cdr3_nt: TGCGCCAGCAGCCAAGATTCCAGCGGGGGGTCCATTTACAATGAGCAGTTCTTC; cdr3_aa: CASSQDSSGGSIYNEQFF
clone_size: .; d_call: .; v_call: TRBV15; j_call: TRBJ1-2; cdr3_nt: TGTGCCACCAGCCGCGGAAACTATGGCTACACCTTC; cdr3_aa: CATSRGNYGYTF
clone_size: .; d_call: TRBD1; v_call: TRBV18; j_call: TRBJ1-4; cdr3_nt: TGTGCCAGCTCACCACCGTCAGGGGGTGGTGAAAAACTGTTTTTT; cdr3_aa: CASSPPSGGGEKLFF
clone_size: .; d_call: .; v_call: TRBV20-1; j_call: TRBJ2-4; cdr3_nt: TGCAGTGCTTCGACTCCCATTCAGTACTTC; cdr3_aa: CSASTPIQYF
clone_size: .; d_call: .; v_call: TRBV11-3; j_call: TRBJ2-6; cdr3_nt: TGTGCCAGCAGCTTAGACAGGCAATACTCTGGGGCCAACGTCCTGACTTTC; cdr3_aa: CASSLDRQYSGANVLTF
clone_size: once; d_call: .; v_call: TRBV18; j_call: TRBJ2-3; cdr3_nt: TGTGCCAGCTCACCACCAGGTCAGGTAACAGATACGCAGTATTTT; cdr3_aa: CASSPPGQVTDTQYF
clone_size: .; d_call: TRBD1; v_call: TRBV5-4; j_call: TRBJ2-2; cdr3_nt: TGTGCCAGCAGCTTGGGGGACAGGACTTCCACCGGGGAGCTGTTTTTT; cdr3_aa: CASSLGDRTSTGELFF
clone_size: .; d_call: .; v_call: TRBV5-4; j_call: TRBJ2-2; cdr3_nt: TGTGCCAGCAGCCCCAAGAACACCGGGGAGCTGTTTTTT; cdr3_aa: CASSPKNTGELFF
clone_size: .; d_call: TRBD1; v_call: TRBV7-8; j_call: TRBJ1-2; cdr3_nt: TGTGCCAGCAGCTTAGGTTTTTTAGGGACAGAAAACTATGGCTACACCTTC; cdr3_aa: CASSLGFLGTENYGYTF
clone_size: .; d_call: TRBD1; v_call: TRBV15; j_call: TRBJ1-2; cdr3_nt: TGTGCCACCAGCGGAGACAGGGGGCTCATTGGCTACACCTTC; cdr3_aa: CATSGDRGLIGYTF
clone_size: .; d_call: TRBD1; v_call: TRBV19; j_call: TRBJ1-3; cdr3_nt: TGTGCCAGTAGTATAGGTCGGCCCGGGACAGGGTCTGGAAACACCATATATTTT; cdr3_aa: CASSIGRPGTGSGNTIYF